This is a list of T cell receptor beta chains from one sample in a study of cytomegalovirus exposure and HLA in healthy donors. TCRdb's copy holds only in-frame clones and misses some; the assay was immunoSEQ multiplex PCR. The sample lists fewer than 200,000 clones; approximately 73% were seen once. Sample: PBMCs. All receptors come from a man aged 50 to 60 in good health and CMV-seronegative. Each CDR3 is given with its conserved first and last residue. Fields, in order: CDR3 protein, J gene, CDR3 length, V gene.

CDR3: CASSLLKRGGRETQYF
J: TRBJ2-5
length: 16
V: TRBV7-9

CDR3: CSVERDNYEQYF
J: TRBJ2-7
length: 12
V: TRBV29-1

CDR3: CASSHQTGANNSPLHF
J: TRBJ1-6
length: 16
V: TRBV4-3

CDR3: CASSAQGNSNQPQHF
J: TRBJ1-5
length: 15
V: TRBV9

CDR3: CASSLGAGGPLETQYF
J: TRBJ2-5
length: 16
V: TRBV5-4

CDR3: CASSLRTGLPPSYF
J: TRBJ1-3
length: 14
V: TRBV6-6

CDR3: CASGTRGPNTEAFF
J: TRBJ1-1
length: 14
V: TRBV13

CDR3: CASSTTRDNYEQYF
J: TRBJ2-7
length: 14
V: TRBV19

CDR3: CASFGNYGYTF
J: TRBJ1-2
length: 11
V: TRBV5-1

CDR3: CASTSQGNTEAFF
J: TRBJ1-1
length: 13
V: TRBV2

CDR3: CASSPDRGNTEAFF
J: TRBJ1-1
length: 14
V: TRBV6-6

CDR3: CASSYPDRERNEQFF
J: TRBJ2-1
length: 15
V: TRBV5-1

CDR3: CASSRGQGNTGELFF
J: TRBJ2-2
length: 15
V: TRBV18

CDR3: CASILDRGGQPQHF
J: TRBJ1-5
length: 14
V: TRBV6-1

CDR3: CASSDWGSGGYTDTQYF
J: TRBJ2-3
length: 17
V: TRBV6-1

CDR3: CASSDRDYEQYF
J: TRBJ2-7
length: 12
V: TRBV19

CDR3: CASSLGDRDHEKLFF
J: TRBJ1-4
length: 15
V: TRBV11-2

CDR3: CASSIGTEGEKLFF
J: TRBJ1-4
length: 14
V: TRBV19

CDR3: CASSNPRGGVSYNSPLHF
J: TRBJ1-6
length: 18
V: TRBV19

CDR3: CASSPQGAGEQYF
J: TRBJ2-7
length: 13
V: TRBV27

CDR3: CASSPQGKLFF
J: TRBJ1-4
length: 11
V: TRBV7-9

CDR3: CASSLVTGTGYTF
J: TRBJ1-2
length: 13
V: TRBV7-9

CDR3: CASSLDPGGGPHEQYF
J: TRBJ2-7
length: 16
V: TRBV5-4

CDR3: CASSQFQGGNTEAFF
J: TRBJ1-1
length: 15
V: TRBV4-1

CDR3: CASSPDMIYGYTF
J: TRBJ1-2
length: 13
V: TRBV2

CDR3: CASSDRQGRGSYNEQFF
J: TRBJ2-1
length: 17
V: TRBV10-1